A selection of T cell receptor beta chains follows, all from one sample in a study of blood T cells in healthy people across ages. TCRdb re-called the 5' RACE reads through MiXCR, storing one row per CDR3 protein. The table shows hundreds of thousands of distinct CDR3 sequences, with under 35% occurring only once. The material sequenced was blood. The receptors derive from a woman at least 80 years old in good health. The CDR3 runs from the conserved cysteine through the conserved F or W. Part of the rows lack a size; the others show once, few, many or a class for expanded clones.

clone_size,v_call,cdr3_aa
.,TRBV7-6,CASSLGDRTSGDSYEQYF
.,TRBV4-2,CASSQGDPPGETQYF
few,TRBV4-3,CASRGGGSTNEKLFF
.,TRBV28,CASSSHRGGRSYEQYF
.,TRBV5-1,CASSLVWDNRDYTF
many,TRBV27,CASSPSGTAGGYTF
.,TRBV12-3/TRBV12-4,CATSQGWTEAFF
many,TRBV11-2,CASSPSGGKEQYF
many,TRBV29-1,CSVLSGSMDIQYF
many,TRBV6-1,CASRRDRGSYEQYF
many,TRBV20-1,CSARDGYGYTF
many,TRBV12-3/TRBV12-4,CASSITSGGYWGYTF
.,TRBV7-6,CASSLEDRGPQETQYF
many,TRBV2,CASRDSPGYTF
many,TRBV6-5,CASSYRSTGLSYEQYF
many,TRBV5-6,CASSVAGTEETQYF
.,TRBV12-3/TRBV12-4,CASSPDSANTEAFF
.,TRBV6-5,CASSYSGTTRGTEAFF
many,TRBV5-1,CASSLVSGGAEEQFF
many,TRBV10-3,CAISESLAGANVLTF
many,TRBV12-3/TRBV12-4,CASTPWVGGTQYF
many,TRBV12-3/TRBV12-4,CASSFGRNPGANVLTF
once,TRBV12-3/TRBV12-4,CASSLGGVRTDMQYF
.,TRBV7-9,CASSSGTSGISYEQYF
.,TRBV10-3,CAPPQGGDTQYF
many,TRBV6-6,CASSYTQGENYGYTF
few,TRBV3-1,CASSQAGRGGYTGELFF
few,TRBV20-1,CSFRQSGDQETQYF
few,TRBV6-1,CASSKTWEGGGRFGTEAFF
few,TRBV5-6,CASSLYHGQAFLNIQYF
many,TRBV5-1,CASSSTSGGTRDTQYF
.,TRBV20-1,CSALLAGGPGDTQYF
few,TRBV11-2,CASSYTSGASYNEQYF
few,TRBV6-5,CASSPRDRDYDYTF
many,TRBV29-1,CSAGTGTGQGGYGYTF
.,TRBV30,CAWRGDRGTEAFF
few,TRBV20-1,CSASIGGVDNSPLHF
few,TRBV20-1,CSALSRDSSTDTQYF
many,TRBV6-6,CASREAGNSYEQYF
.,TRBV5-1,CASSFRDPGTYGYTF